The clone carrying this T cell receptor (beta chain) was detected only once. The antigen is unknown. This CDR3 region has 17 residues. V lost 2 bases, J lost 5 bases, and 8 bases stayed unmatched. Germline V CDR1 and CDR2: SEHNR, FQNEAQ (reference sequence). The sample belongs to a study of OX40 agonist ivuxolimab in advanced cancers. About the research overall: Head and neck, renal cell, melanoma or hepatocellular carcinoma were the cancers that dose-escalation patients had. Overall study findings and caveats: The study did not work out the antigen specificity of the expanded peripheral T cells.

Profiled with immunoSEQ multiplex PCR; TCRdb holds only in-frame clones, not every one. Here the sample spans 52,000 or so clones, over 90% being singletons. Sequenced material: CD4+ or CD8+ T cells sorted from blood, taken in a trial of the OX40 agonist ivuxolimab. The clonotype comes from an adult with an advanced solid tumor such as melanoma, head and neck, liver or kidney cancer. The chain carries TRBV7-9 and TRBJ2-2; 10 bases are a match to TRBD2. Written as DNA, the CDR3 is TGTGCCAGCAGCTTACCCCTAGCGGGAGAGGATACCGGGGAGCTGTTTTTT. It translates to CASSLPLAGEDTGELFF.